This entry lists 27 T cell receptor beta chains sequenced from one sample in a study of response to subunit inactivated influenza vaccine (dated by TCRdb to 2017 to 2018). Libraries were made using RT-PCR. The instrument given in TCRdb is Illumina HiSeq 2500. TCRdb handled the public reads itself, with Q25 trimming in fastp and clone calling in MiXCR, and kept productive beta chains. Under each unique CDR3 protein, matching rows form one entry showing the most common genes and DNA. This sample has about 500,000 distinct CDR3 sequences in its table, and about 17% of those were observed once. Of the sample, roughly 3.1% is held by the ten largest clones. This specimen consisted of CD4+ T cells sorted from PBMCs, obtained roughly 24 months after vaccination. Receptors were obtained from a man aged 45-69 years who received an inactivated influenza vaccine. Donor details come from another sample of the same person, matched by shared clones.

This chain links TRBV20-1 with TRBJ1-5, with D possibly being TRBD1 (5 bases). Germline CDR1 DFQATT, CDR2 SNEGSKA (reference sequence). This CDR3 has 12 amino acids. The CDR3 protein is CSAGGGRQPQHF. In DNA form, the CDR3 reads TGCAGCGCTGGCGGGGGTCGACAGCCCCAGCATTTT.

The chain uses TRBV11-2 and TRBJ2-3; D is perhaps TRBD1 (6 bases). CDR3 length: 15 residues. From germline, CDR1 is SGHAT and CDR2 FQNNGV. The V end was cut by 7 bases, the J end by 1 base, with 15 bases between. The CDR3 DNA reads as TGTGCCAGCATTGACAGGTACCTGCGCACAGATACGCAGTATTTT. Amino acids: CASIDRYLRTDTQYF.

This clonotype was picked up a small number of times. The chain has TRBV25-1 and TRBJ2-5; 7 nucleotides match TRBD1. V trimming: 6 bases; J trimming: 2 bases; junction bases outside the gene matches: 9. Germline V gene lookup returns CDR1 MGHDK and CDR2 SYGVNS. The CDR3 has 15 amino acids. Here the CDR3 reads CASRSLGTEQETQYF. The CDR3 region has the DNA TGTGCCAGCAGATCCCTAGGGACAGAACAAGAGACCCAGTACTTC.

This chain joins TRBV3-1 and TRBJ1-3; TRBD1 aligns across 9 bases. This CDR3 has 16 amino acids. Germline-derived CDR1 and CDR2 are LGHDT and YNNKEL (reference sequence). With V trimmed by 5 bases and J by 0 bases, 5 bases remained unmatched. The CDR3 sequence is CASSKTGGRSGNTIYF. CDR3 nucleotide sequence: TGTGCCAGCAGCAAGACAGGGGGACGCTCTGGAAACACCATATATTTT. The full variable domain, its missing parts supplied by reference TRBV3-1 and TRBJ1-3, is DTAVSQTPKYLVTQMGNDKSIKCEQNLGHDTMYWYKQDSKKFLKIMFSYNNKELIINETVPNRFSPKSPDKAHLNLHINSLELGDSAVYFCASSKTGGRSGNTIYFGEGSWLTVV.

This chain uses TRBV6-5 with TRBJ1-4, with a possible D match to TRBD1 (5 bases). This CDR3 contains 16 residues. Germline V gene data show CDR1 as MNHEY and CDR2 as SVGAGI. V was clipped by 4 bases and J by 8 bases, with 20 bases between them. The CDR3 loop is CASSFAPGPPDEKLFF. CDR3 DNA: TGTGCCAGCAGTTTCGCCCCGGGACCCCCTGACGAAAAACTGTTTTTT.

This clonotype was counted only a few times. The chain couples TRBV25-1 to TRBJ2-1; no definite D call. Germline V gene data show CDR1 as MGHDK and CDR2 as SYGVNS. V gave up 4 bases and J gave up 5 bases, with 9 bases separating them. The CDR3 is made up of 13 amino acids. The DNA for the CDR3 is TGTGCCAGCAGTGGTCAGAGACACAATGAGCAGTTCTTC. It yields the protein CASSGQRHNEQFF.

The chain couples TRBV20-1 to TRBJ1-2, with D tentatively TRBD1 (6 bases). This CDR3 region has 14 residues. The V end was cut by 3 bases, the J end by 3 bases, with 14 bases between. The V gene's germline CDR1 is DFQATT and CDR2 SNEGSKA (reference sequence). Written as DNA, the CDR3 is TGCAGTGCTAGTTCGGGGGCGCGAGACTATGGCTACACCTTC. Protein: CSASSGARDYGYTF.

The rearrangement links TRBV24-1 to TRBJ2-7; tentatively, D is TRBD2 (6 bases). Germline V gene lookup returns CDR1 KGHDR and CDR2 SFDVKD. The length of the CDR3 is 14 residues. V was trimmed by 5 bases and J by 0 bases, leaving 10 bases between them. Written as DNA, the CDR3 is TGTGCCACCAGTGCGCGGGGAAGCTCCTACGAGCAGTACTTC. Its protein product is CATSARGSSYEQYF.

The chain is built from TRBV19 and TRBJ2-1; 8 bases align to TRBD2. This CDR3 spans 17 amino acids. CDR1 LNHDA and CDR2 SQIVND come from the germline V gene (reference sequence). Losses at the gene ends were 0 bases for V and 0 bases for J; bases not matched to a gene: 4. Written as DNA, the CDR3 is TGTGCCAGTAGTATAGATGGACTAGCCTCCTCCTACAATGAGCAGTTCTTC. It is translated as CASSIDGLASSYNEQFF. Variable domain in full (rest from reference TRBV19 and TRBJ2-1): DGGITQSPKYLFRKEGQNVTLSCEQNLNHDAMYWYRQDPGQGLRLIYYSQIVNDFQKGDIAEGYSVSREKKESFPLTVTSAQKNPTAFYLCASSIDGLASSYNEQFFGPGTRLTVL.

Written as DNA, the CDR3 is TGTGCCAGCAGACGAAAGGGAGCCAATTTGAACACCGGGGAGCTGTTTTTT. Translated: CASRRKGANLNTGELFF. The chain combines TRBV6-1 with TRBJ2-2, with a tentative D call TRBD2 (5 bases). Trimming left V 6 bases short and J 1 base short, with 18 bases between. The CDR3 sequence is 17 residues long. CDR1 is MNHNS, CDR2 SASEGT, per germline.

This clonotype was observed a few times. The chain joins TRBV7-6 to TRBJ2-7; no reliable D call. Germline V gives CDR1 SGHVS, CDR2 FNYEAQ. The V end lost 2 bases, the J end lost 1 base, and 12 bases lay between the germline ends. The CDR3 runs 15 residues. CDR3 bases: TGTGCCAGCAGCTTAAATAGTGTCTCTTCCTACGAGCAGTACTTC. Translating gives CASSLNSVSSYEQYF.

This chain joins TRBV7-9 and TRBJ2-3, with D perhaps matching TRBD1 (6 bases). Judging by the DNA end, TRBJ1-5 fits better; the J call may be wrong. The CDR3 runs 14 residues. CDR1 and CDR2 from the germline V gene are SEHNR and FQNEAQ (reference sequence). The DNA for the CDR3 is TGTGCCAGCAGCTTAGCGACGGGGGCAGATACGCAGCATTTT. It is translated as CASSLATGADTQHF.

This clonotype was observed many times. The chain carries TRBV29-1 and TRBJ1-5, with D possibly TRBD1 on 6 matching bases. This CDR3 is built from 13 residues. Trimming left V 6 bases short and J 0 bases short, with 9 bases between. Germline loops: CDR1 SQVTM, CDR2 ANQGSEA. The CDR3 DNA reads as TGCAGCGTCTCAGGGGATAGCAATCAGCCCCAGCATTTT. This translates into CSVSGDSNQPQHF.

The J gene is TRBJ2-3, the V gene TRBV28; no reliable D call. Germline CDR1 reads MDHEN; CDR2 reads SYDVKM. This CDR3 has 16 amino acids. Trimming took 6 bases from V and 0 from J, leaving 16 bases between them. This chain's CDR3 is CASSLLESLSTDTQYF. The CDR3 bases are TGTGCCAGCAGCCTTCTAGAATCCCTTAGCACAGATACGCAGTATTTT. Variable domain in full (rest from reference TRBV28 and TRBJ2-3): DVKVTQSSRYLVKRTGEKVFLECVQDMDHENMFWYRQDPGLGLRLIYFSYDVKMKEKGDIPEGYSVSREKKERFSLILESASTNQTSMYLCASSLLESLSTDTQYFGPGTRLTVL.

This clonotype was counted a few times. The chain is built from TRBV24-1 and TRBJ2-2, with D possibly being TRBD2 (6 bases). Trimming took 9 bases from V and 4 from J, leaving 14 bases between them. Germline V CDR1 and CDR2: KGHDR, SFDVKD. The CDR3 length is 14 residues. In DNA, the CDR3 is TGTGCCACCGGCCCGGGACTCATCACCGGGGAGCTGTTTTTT. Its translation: CATGPGLITGELFF.

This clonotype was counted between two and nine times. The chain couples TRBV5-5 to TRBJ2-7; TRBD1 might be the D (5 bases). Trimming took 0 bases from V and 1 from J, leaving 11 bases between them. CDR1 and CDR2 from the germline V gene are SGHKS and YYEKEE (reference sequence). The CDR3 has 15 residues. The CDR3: CASSLEKGPSYEQYF. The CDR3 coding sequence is TGTGCCAGCAGCTTGGAGAAGGGGCCTTCCTACGAGCAGTACTTC.

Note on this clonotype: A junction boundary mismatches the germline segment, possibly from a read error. The CDR3 protein is CDSSLDGTANQPQHF. CDR3 sequence (DNA): TGCGACAGCAGCTTGGACGGGACAGCTAATCAGCCCCAGCATTTT. This chain joins TRBV5-1 and TRBJ1-5, with 7 bases identical to TRBD1. CDR3 size: 15 residues. CDR1 is SGHRS, CDR2 YFSETQ, per germline.

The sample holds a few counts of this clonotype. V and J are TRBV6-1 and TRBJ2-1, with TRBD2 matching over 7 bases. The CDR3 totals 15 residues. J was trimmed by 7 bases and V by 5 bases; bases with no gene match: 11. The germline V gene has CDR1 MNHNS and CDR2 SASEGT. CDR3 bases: TGTGCCAGCAGTAAGGGACTATGGGTCCCTAATGAGCAGTTCTTC. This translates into CASSKGLWVPNEQFF.

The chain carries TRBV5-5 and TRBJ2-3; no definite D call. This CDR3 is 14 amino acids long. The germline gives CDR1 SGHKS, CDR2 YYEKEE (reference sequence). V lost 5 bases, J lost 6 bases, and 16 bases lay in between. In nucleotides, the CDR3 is TGTGCCAGCAGACCGATGCCGTTGGGGGATACGCAGTATTTT. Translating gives CASRPMPLGDTQYF.

The CDR3 sequence is CASSFFGGANTGELFF. DNA for the CDR3: TGTGCCAGCAGTTTTTTCGGGGGAGCGAACACCGGGGAGCTGTTTTTT. The V call is TRBV12-3 or TRBV12-4, the J call TRBJ2-2; D might be TRBD2 (6 bases). The CDR3 sequence is 16 residues long. V shed 3 bases and J shed 0 bases, with 11 bases lying between them.

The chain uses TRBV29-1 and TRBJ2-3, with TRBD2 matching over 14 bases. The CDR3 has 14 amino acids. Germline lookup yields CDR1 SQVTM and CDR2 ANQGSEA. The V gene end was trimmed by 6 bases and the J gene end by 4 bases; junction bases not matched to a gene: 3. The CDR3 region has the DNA TGCAGCGTGACTAGCGGGAGGGCCGCAGATACGCAGTATTTT. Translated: CSVTSGRAADTQYF.

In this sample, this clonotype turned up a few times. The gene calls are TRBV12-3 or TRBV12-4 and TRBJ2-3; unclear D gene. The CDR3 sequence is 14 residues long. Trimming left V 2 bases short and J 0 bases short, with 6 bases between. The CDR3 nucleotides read TGTGCCAGCAGTTTAAGAGAGAGCACAGATACGCAGTATTTT. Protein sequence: CASSLRESTDTQYF.

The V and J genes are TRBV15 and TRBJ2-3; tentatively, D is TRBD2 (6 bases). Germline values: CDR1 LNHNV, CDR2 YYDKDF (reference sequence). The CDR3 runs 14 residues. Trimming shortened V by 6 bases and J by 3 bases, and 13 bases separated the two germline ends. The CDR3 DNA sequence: TGTGCCACCAGTGTGCGGGCGGGAACAGATACGCAGTATTTT. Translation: CATSVRAGTDTQYF.

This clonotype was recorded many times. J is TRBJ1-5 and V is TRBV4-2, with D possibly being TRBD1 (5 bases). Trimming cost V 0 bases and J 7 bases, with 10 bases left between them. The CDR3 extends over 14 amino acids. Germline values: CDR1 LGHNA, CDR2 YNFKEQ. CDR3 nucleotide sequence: TGTGCCAGCAGCCAAGAATCAGGGAGCCAGCCCCAGCATTTT. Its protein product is CASSQESGSQPQHF.

For the CDR3, the DNA is TGTGCCAGCAGAGGACAGGGAGAAAATAATTCACCCCTCCACTTT. Its protein is CASRGQGENNSPLHF. The V gene is TRBV28, the J gene TRBJ1-6; 8 nucleotides match TRBD1. V was pared by 6 bases and J by 5 bases, with 6 bases of the junction left unmatched. CDR1 and CDR2 from the germline V gene are MDHEN and SYDVKM. This CDR3 spans 15 amino acids.

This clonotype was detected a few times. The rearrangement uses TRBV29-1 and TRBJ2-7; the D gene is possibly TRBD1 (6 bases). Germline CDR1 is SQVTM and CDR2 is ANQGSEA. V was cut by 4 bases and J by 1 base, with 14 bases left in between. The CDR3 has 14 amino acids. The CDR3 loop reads CSVVPAGASYEQYF. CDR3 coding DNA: TGCAGCGTTGTGCCGGCAGGGGCGTCCTACGAGCAGTACTTC.

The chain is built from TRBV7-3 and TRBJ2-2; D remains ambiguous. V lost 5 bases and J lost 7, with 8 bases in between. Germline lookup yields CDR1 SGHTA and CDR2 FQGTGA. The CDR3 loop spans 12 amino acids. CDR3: CASSQLGGELFF. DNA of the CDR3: TGTGCCAGCAGCCAGCTCGGCGGGGAGCTGTTTTTT.